A single sample gave rise to the 15 T cell receptor beta chains below, sequenced in a study of T cells in tuberculosis. The data were produced by immunoSEQ multiplex PCR, yet TCRdb's version contains in-frame clones alone and is incomplete. Seen here are roughly 41,000 clones, almost 95% observed once, and the top ten hold 9.5% to 13%. The sample comprised PBMCs. These receptors all come from a donor aged 5 to 30 with latent tuberculosis or without tuberculosis infection. Some clones in this sample may be carry-over from other donors' samples.

The J gene is TRBJ1-6, the V gene TRBV7-9; D perhaps matches TRBD1 (6 bases). The CDR3 sequence is 14 residues long. Germline-derived CDR1 and CDR2 are SEHNR and FQNEAQ (reference sequence). Trimming left V 4 bases short and J 9 bases short, with 13 bases between. The CDR3 loop is CASSWGGQGSPLHF. The CDR3, as DNA: TGTGCCAGCAGCTGGGGGGGGCAGGGTTCACCCCTCCACTTT.

This chain connects TRBV7-2 to TRBJ2-7; 9 nucleotides align to TRBD2. This CDR3 spans 16 amino acids. Trimming cost V 1 base and J 6 bases; bases outside gene matches: 10. Germline values: CDR1 SGHTA, CDR2 FQGNSA. CDR3 sequence: CASSLVVAGGPVEQYF. In DNA form, the CDR3 reads TGTGCCAGCAGCTTAGTGGTGGCGGGGGGGCCAGTCGAGCAGTACTTC.

This clone was picked up one time. The chain carries TRBV5-6 and TRBJ2-3, with D possibly being TRBD2 (5 bases). V lost 6 bases and J 3 bases, leaving 17 bases between the germline ends. Germline lookup yields CDR1 SGHDT and CDR2 YYEEEE. This CDR3 is 15 amino acids long. The CDR3 DNA follows: TGTGCCAGCATATTAGTTCGTAGCGCGACAGATACGCAGTATTTT. Translated, it gives CASILVRSATDTQYF. Complete variable domain (other parts from reference TRBV5-6 and TRBJ2-3): DAGVTQSPTHLIKTRGQQVTLRCSPKSGHDTVSWYQQALGQGPQFIFQYYEEEERQRGNFPDRFSGHQFPNYSSELNVNALLLGDSALYLCASILVRSATDTQYFGPGTRLTVL.

This chain uses TRBV27 with TRBJ1-4; D remains unclear. This CDR3 region has 14 residues. In germline, CDR1 is MNHEY, CDR2 SMNVEV (reference sequence). Trimming removed 3 bases at V and 7 bases at J, with 12 bases between. The CDR3 nucleotides are TGTGCCAGCAGTTTGGGAGTCAACTTTGAAAAACTGTTTTTT. Encoded protein: CASSLGVNFEKLFF.

This clone was counted a single time. The chain joins TRBV18 to TRBJ1-6; TRBD1 might be the D (6 bases). Germline V CDR1 and CDR2: KGHSH, LQKENI. This CDR3 comprises 15 residues. Trimming cost V 3 bases and J 8 bases, with 14 bases left between them. CDR3 DNA: TGTGCCAGCTCACCCCTCCAGGGGATGGATTCACCCCTCCACTTT. It is translated as CASSPLQGMDSPLHF.

This chain connects TRBV7-6 to TRBJ1-3; 8 bases fit TRBD1. This CDR3 contains 16 residues. After removal of 0 bases from V and 4 bases from J, the junction contained 5 bases not matched to a gene. The germline gives CDR1 SGHVS, CDR2 FNYEAQ. CDR3 protein: CASSLASGGYGNTIYF. The CDR3 nucleotides read TGTGCCAGCAGCTTAGCTTCAGGGGGCTACGGAAACACCATATATTTT.

As for this clone: The same CDR3 is also encoded by other DNA sequences in this sample. The J gene is TRBJ1-5, the V gene TRBV10-3; TRBD1 agrees at 8 bases. This CDR3 comprises 15 residues. The V gene end was trimmed by 3 bases and the J gene end by 6 bases; junction bases not matched to a gene: 7. Germline-derived CDR1 and CDR2 are ENHRY and SYGVKD. The CDR3 region has the DNA TGTGCCATCAGTGAATCAGGGGGCGCGTCTCAGCCCCAGCATTTT. Translating gives CAISESGGASQPQHF.

This chain links TRBV19 with TRBJ1-2, with D possibly being TRBD1 (5 bases). Germline CDR1 reads LNHDA; CDR2 reads SQIVND (reference sequence). Trimming removed 3 bases at V and 8 bases at J, with 10 bases between. This CDR3 spans 12 amino acids. Here the CDR3 reads CASSMGQEGYTF. CDR3 DNA sequence: TGTGCCAGTAGTATGGGGCAAGAGGGCTACACCTTC.

This chain joins TRBV4-3 and TRBJ1-2; D gene ambiguous. V lost 0 bases, J lost 2 bases, and 10 bases lay in between. Germline assignment: CDR1 LGHNA and CDR2 YSLEER. CDR3 length: 15 amino acids. CDR3 nucleotide sequence: TGCGCCAGCAGCCAAGATTCAGGAAACAACTATGGCTACACCTTC. It codes for CASSQDSGNNYGYTF.

As for this clone: Compared with germline, one end of the junction differs, possibly owing to a read error. The V and J genes are TRBV6-1 and TRBJ1-1, with 7 bases aligning to TRBD1. Germline lookup yields CDR1 MNHNS and CDR2 SASEGT. The CDR3 runs to 13 residues. The CDR3 spells CASNEVSGTVAFF. In DNA form, the CDR3 reads TGTGCCAGCAATGAAGTTTCCGGGACAGTAGCTTTCTTT.

The V gene is TRBV6-4, the J gene TRBJ1-1, with D unclear. With 1 base removed from V and 3 bases from J, the gap between germline ends came to 9 bases. This CDR3 spans 14 amino acids. Germline V lookup: CDR1 MRHNA, CDR2 SNTAGT. The CDR3 spells CASSDLAGDTEAFF. DNA of the CDR3: TGTGCCAGCAGTGACTTAGCGGGAGACACTGAAGCTTTCTTT.

The genes are TRBV6-5 and TRBJ2-7, with a tentative D call TRBD2 (5 bases). Germline assignment: CDR1 MNHEY and CDR2 SVGAGI. V gave up 6 bases and J gave up 1 base, with 10 bases separating them. The CDR3 has 13 amino acids. The CDR3 DNA reads as TGTGCCAGCAGGCCGGGGATTTCCTACGAGCAGTACTTC. Translation: CASRPGISYEQYF.

The chain has TRBV4-3 and TRBJ2-4; 7 bases line up with TRBD1. Germline trimming cut 1 base from V and 1 base from J; bases unmatched to any gene: 7. Germline values: CDR1 LGHNA, CDR2 YSLEER. This CDR3 has 17 amino acids. The CDR3 coding sequence is TGCGCCAGCAGCCAAGGTACAGGGGTAACGGCCAAAAACATTCAGTACTTC. This gives the protein CASSQGTGVTAKNIQYF.

The chain's CDR3 is CASSLSPGGPDKQFF. In DNA form, the CDR3 reads TGTGCCAGCAGCTTATCCCCGGGGGGGCCTGATAAGCAGTTCTTC. This chain links TRBV7-2 with TRBJ2-1; 8 positions match TRBD2. Trimming cost V 2 bases and J 11 bases; bases outside gene matches: 11. Germline CDR1 and CDR2: SGHTA and FQGNSA. The CDR3 covers 15 residues.

The chain combines TRBV14 with TRBJ2-3; D remains unclear. Germline CDR1 and CDR2: SGHDN and FVKESK. The CDR3 extends over 12 amino acids. V was clipped by 4 bases and J by 2 bases, with 4 bases between them. The CDR3 reads CASSPNTDTQYF. The CDR3 region has the DNA TGTGCCAGCAGCCCCAACACAGATACGCAGTATTTT.